The T cell receptor (beta chain) under discussion was sequenced for a study of regulatory T cells in long-lasting Graves disease. Turning to this clonotype: No antigen is known for it.

The germline V and J ends were trimmed by 2 bases and 7 bases, with 11 bases remaining between them. The CDR3 spans 13 residues. Germline CDR1 and CDR2: SGHDN and FVKESK. Combining iRepertoire HTBI primers with Arm-PCR of CDR3 regions, the authors built TCR beta libraries. TCRdb passed the multiplex PCR reads through MiXCR, listing each CDR3 protein once. This table holds fewer than 450,000 distinct CDR3 sequences, less than 25% found once. Indicated time point: persistent/refractory GD, antithyroid drugs over 5 years with positive TRAb. PBMCs provided the RNA from which the TCR library was made. Whole-study results and caveats: The study found lower TCR diversity in persistent Graves' patients than in newly diagnosed ones. A greater number of public clonotypes (under 3,000) was shared by persistent patients than by new patients (around 1,000).

The gene calls are TRBV14 and TRBJ1-1, with D tentatively TRBD1 (5 bases). This sequence originates from a female donor with Graves disease. The specimen was peripheral blood mononuclear cells (PBMCs), collected when the disease was refractory, from a patient treated with antithyroid drugs. In nucleotides, the CDR3 is TGTGCCAGCAGCCAAAGTGGGGACTTTGAAGCTTTCTTT. Translation: CASSQSGDFEAFF.